A single sample is the source of the 32 T cell receptor beta chains below, sequenced in a study of blood T cell repertoires in COVID-19 (dated by TCRdb to the early 2020s). Receptor libraries were prepared by the immunoSEQ multiplex PCR assay. The clones in this table, taken by TCRdb from immuneACCESS, are in-frame only. Not every clone is retained; where verified, under half of the shortfall comes from an unresolved V gene, and the cause of the rest is unknown. For this sample there are over 30,000 clones; around 90% appear just once. The ten top clones hold roughly 13% of the sample. The sequencing sample was made of peripheral blood. These receptors all stem from a man between 65 and 85 years old with active COVID-19.

This sequence joins TRBV30 and TRBJ2-7, with D maybe TRBD1 (6 bases). The V and J ends lost 2 bases and 1 base respectively, with 12 bases between them. This CDR3 region has 14 residues. The germline CDR1 and CDR2 sequences are GTSNPN and SVGIG (reference sequence). The CDR3: CAWSRGSPSYEQYF. Written as DNA, the CDR3 is TGTGCCTGGAGTAGGGGGAGTCCATCCTACGAGCAGTACTTC.

V and J are TRBV7-9 and TRBJ1-4; the D is unclear. The CDR3 has 14 residues. The germline gives CDR1 SEHNR, CDR2 FQNEAQ (reference sequence). With 1 base removed from V and 8 bases from J, the gap between germline ends came to 11 bases. The chain's CDR3 is CASSLGVRVEKLFF. CDR3 in DNA: TGTGCCAGCAGCTTAGGGGTACGGGTGGAAAAACTGTTTTTT.

This clone was observed once. The chain combines TRBV11-2 with TRBJ1-4; 9 nucleotides agree with TRBD1. Per germline, CDR1 SGHAT and CDR2 FQNNGV. This CDR3 has 17 residues. With 0 bases clipped from V and 7 bases from J, the junction kept 9 bases outside the gene matches. The CDR3 DNA sequence: TGTGCCAGCAGCTTAGAGTTTCGGACAGGGGCTGGTGAAAAACTGTTTTTT. It codes for CASSLEFRTGAGEKLFF. The full variable domain, completed using reference TRBV11-2 and TRBJ1-4, is EAGVAQSPRYKIIEKRQSVAFWCNPISGHATLYWYQQILGQGPKLLIQFQNNGVVDDSQLPKDRFSAERLKGVDSTLKIQPAKLEDSAVYLCASSLEFRTGAGEKLFFGSGTQLSVL.

V is TRBV27 and J is TRBJ2-7, with 10 bases lining up with TRBD2. Trimming cost V 2 bases and J 4 bases; bases outside gene matches: 8. The germline V gene has CDR1 MNHEY and CDR2 SMNVEV (reference sequence). The CDR3 runs to 16 residues. CDR3 sequence reads: CASSLNGLADGYEQYF. CDR3 sequence (DNA): TGTGCCAGCAGTTTAAACGGACTAGCGGACGGGTACGAGCAGTACTTC.

The chain is built from TRBV4-2 and TRBJ1-1; 8 nucleotides match TRBD1. The germline CDR1 and CDR2 sequences are LGHNA and YNFKEQ. This CDR3 is built from 15 residues. Trimming cost V 3 bases and J 7 bases; bases outside gene matches: 10. CDR3 region: CASSHSSGQGLEAFF. CDR3 sequence (DNA): TGTGCCAGCAGCCATTCTTCAGGACAGGGACTTGAAGCTTTCTTT.

On this clone: The junction departs from the called germline gene at one end, perhaps through a read error. The J gene is TRBJ1-1, the V gene TRBV4-2; TRBD1 might be the D (5 bases). Germline values: CDR1 LGHNA, CDR2 YNFKEQ. The CDR3 runs to 15 residues. CDR3 region: CASSKEEGGGTEAFF. The CDR3 bases are TGTGCCAGCAGCAAAGAGGAGGGTGGGGGCACTGAAGCTTTCTTT.

The J gene is TRBJ1-6, the V gene TRBV5-4, with 8 bases that match TRBD1. Germline V lookup: CDR1 SGHNT, CDR2 YYREEE (reference sequence). CDR3 length equals 16 residues. V was clipped by 4 bases and J by 4 bases; unmatched bases: 7. CDR3 region: CASSGSRQGYNSPLHF. The CDR3, as DNA: TGTGCCAGCAGCGGAAGCCGACAGGGGTATAATTCACCCCTCCACTTT. The whole variable domain, filled in from reference TRBV5-4 and TRBJ1-6, reads ETGVTQSPTHLIKTRGQQVTLRCSSQSGHNTVSWYQQALGQGPQFIFQYYREEENGRGNFPPRFSGLQFPNYSSELNVNALELDDSALYLCASSGSRQGYNSPLHFGNGTRLTVT.

The rearrangement joins TRBV18 to TRBJ1-4; tentatively, D is TRBD1 (5 bases). The CDR3 spans 16 residues. Germline lookup yields CDR1 KGHSH and CDR2 LQKENI. The ends were cut back, 3 bases at V and 7 bases at J, with 18 bases in the middle. This CDR3 reads CASSPPSPNGGEKLFF. The CDR3 nucleotides are TGTGCCAGCTCACCCCCGTCCCCCAACGGGGGTGAAAAACTGTTTTTT.

This chain joins TRBV5-5 and TRBJ1-1, with D possibly matching TRBD1 (6 bases). CDR1 and CDR2 from the germline V gene are SGHKS and YYEKEE (reference sequence). V lost 6 bases to trimming and J lost 5 bases, with 23 bases between them. There are 16 residues in the CDR3. CDR3 in DNA: TGTGCCAGCAACCCGCTTGGGGGCACCGAGGGGACTGAAGCTTTCTTT. Its protein is CASNPLGGTEGTEAFF.

The V and J genes are TRBV6-5 and TRBJ2-2, with 8 positions matching TRBD1. Trimming at V came to 6 bases and at J to 5 bases, leaving 8 bases not matched to a gene. The CDR3 covers 15 residues. Germline V lookup: CDR1 MNHEY, CDR2 SVGAGI. The CDR3 spells CASSPDRGGTGELFF. The DNA for the CDR3 is TGTGCCAGCAGCCCCGACAGGGGTGGAACCGGGGAGCTGTTTTTT.

This chain connects TRBV25-1 to TRBJ2-1, with 9 bases that match TRBD2. The germline CDR1 and CDR2 sequences are MGHDK and SYGVNS. The trim removed 6 bases at V and 1 base at J, leaving 10 bases unmatched. This CDR3 comprises 17 residues. Here the CDR3 DNA reads TGTGCCAGCAGCCGCCTATGGGCGGGAGGGTCCTACAATGAGCAGTTCTTC. This encodes CASSRLWAGGSYNEQFF. The complete variable domain, with remaining parts taken from reference TRBV25-1 and TRBJ2-1, reads EADIYQTPRYLVIGTGKKITLECSQTMGHDKMYWYQQDPGMELHLIHYSYGVNSTEKGDLSSESTVSRIRTEHFPLTLESARPSHTSQYLCASSRLWAGGSYNEQFFGPGTRLTVL.

The chain has TRBV11-2 and TRBJ1-1; D possibly corresponds to TRBD1 (6 bases). V gave up 5 bases and J gave up 5 bases, with 12 bases separating them. The V gene's germline CDR1 is SGHAT and CDR2 FQNNGV. The CDR3 runs 13 residues. CDR3 sequence: CASSTTGWTEAFF. The CDR3 region has the DNA TGTGCCAGCAGCACTACAGGGTGGACTGAAGCTTTCTTT.

This clone was seen only a few times. Here the CDR3 reads CASSPGQGPEKLFF. The CDR3 DNA is TGTGCCAGCTCGCCGGGACAGGGTCCCGAAAAACTGTTTTTT. The chain is built from TRBV18 and TRBJ1-4; 9 bases align to TRBD1. The CDR3 is 14 residues long. V was pared by 6 bases and J by 8 bases, with 7 bases of the junction left unmatched. Germline assignment: CDR1 KGHSH and CDR2 LQKENI.

The chain couples TRBV7-2 to TRBJ1-4, with 8 positions matching TRBD1. The CDR3 has 15 residues. After removal of 7 bases from V and 1 base from J, the junction contained 5 bases not matched to a gene. Germline V CDR1 and CDR2: SGHTA, FQGNSA. Here the CDR3 DNA reads TGTGCCAGCACCGAAACAGGGGGAACTAATGAAAAACTGTTTTTT. The encoded protein is CASTETGGTNEKLFF.

The chain links TRBV4-2 to TRBJ2-1; 11 nucleotides agree with TRBD2. The V segment lost 0 bases and the J segment 6 bases; nucleotides outside the gene matches: 7. This CDR3 region has 17 residues. Germline CDR1 LGHNA, CDR2 YNFKEQ. The CDR3 loop reads CASSQDLAGGPGNEQFF. Written as DNA, the CDR3 is TGTGCCAGCAGCCAAGATTTAGCGGGAGGGCCAGGCAATGAGCAGTTCTTC.

The chain links TRBV4-1 to TRBJ1-3; 9 bases are shared with TRBD1. Germline-derived CDR1 and CDR2 are MGHRA and YSYEKL. V gave up 4 bases and J gave up 3 bases; unmatched junction bases: 4. This CDR3 has 15 residues. The CDR3: CASSPGTGSGNTIYF. CDR3 sequence (DNA): TGCGCCAGCAGCCCAGGGACAGGGAGTGGAAACACCATATATTTT.

The chain couples TRBV5-1 to TRBJ2-7; a weak D match, TRBD1 (5 bases). The CDR3 is 16 residues long. Per germline, CDR1 SGHRS and CDR2 YFSETQ. V lost 0 bases and J 0 bases, leaving 13 bases between the germline ends. CDR3 sequence (DNA): TGCGCCAGCAGCTTGGGGGGCCCTCCAAGCTCCTACGAGCAGTACTTC. Translation: CASSLGGPPSSYEQYF.

The chain links TRBV12-3 or TRBV12-4 to TRBJ1-1; D not resolved. With 8 bases removed from V and 1 base from J, the gap between germline ends came to 8 bases. The CDR3 length is 12 residues. CDR3 in DNA: TGTGCCAGCGGACGGGGGAACACTGAAGCTTTCTTT. This encodes CASGRGNTEAFF.

The V gene is TRBV5-8, the J gene TRBJ2-7; the match to TRBD2 covers 12 bases. The CDR3 is 15 residues long. Germline CDR1 is SGHTS and CDR2 is YDEGEE. V lost 0 bases, J lost 4 bases, and 2 bases stayed unmatched. CDR3 DNA sequence: TGTGCCAGCAGCTTGGACCTAGCGGGGGGGTACGAGCAGTACTTC. It yields the protein CASSLDLAGGYEQYF.

The chain couples TRBV6-6 to TRBJ1-5; TRBD1 is a possible D gene (5 bases). Trimming removed 0 bases at V and 7 bases at J, with 10 bases between. This CDR3 spans 14 amino acids. Germline CDR1 MNHNY, CDR2 SVGAGI (reference sequence). The CDR3 reads CASSYSGGAQPQHF. CDR3 sequence (DNA): TGTGCCAGCAGTTACTCAGGCGGGGCGCAGCCCCAGCATTTT.

This chain links TRBV4-3 with TRBJ2-7; 8 bases line up with TRBD1. CDR3 length equals 16 residues. Germline values: CDR1 LGHNA, CDR2 YSLEER. After removal of 1 base from V and 3 bases from J, the junction contained 8 bases not matched to a gene. The CDR3 DNA is TGCGCCAGCAGCCAAGGTCGTCACAGGGGGATCTACGAGCAGTACTTC. Translating it yields CASSQGRHRGIYEQYF.

The chain couples TRBV4-3 to TRBJ1-1, with 7 bases lining up with TRBD1. In germline, CDR1 is LGHNA, CDR2 YSLEER. V gave up 0 bases and J gave up 5 bases; unmatched junction bases: 3. The CDR3 has 14 amino acids. The DNA of the CDR3 is TGCGCCAGCAGCCAAGATCAGGGGGTGACTGAAGCTTTCTTT. Amino acid sequence: CASSQDQGVTEAFF.

The CDR3 here is CASSYSFGSGETQYF. CDR3 bases: TGTGCCAGCAGTTACTCTTTCGGGAGTGGTGAGACCCAGTACTTC. V usage is TRBV6-2 or TRBV6-3 and J usage is TRBJ2-5; D possibly corresponds to TRBD2 (6 bases). Trimming removed 0 bases from V and 5 bases from J, with 13 bases in between. There are 15 residues in the CDR3. CDR1 is MNHEY, CDR2 SVGEGT, per germline.

The CDR3 bases are TGTGCCAGCAGCTCCTTAGCGGGCACCGGGGAGCTGTTTTTT. As protein: CASSSLAGTGELFF. V gene TRBV9 combines with J gene TRBJ2-2; TRBD2 aligns across 7 bases. Germline-derived CDR1 and CDR2 are SGDLS and YYNGEE. There are 14 residues in the CDR3. Trimming cost V 4 bases and J 4 bases; bases outside gene matches: 4.

The chain joins TRBV6-6 to TRBJ1-1; TRBD1 is a possible D gene (5 bases). CDR1 MNHNY and CDR2 SVGAGI come from the germline V gene (reference sequence). V dropped 2 bases and J dropped 4 bases, with 11 bases sitting between them. CDR3 length: 14 residues. Here the CDR3 reads CASSYQQGGTEAFF. For the CDR3, the DNA is TGTGCCAGCAGTTACCAGCAGGGAGGCACTGAAGCTTTCTTT.

The chain combines TRBV18 with TRBJ1-1, with D hard to call. Deletions cut 1 base from V and 4 bases from J, with 10 bases between. This CDR3 has 14 residues. Germline lookup yields CDR1 KGHSH and CDR2 LQKENI. The CDR3 spells CASSPRAGGTEAFF. The CDR3 region has the DNA TGTGCCAGCTCACCACGGGCAGGAGGCACTGAAGCTTTCTTT.

The chain recombines TRBV13 with TRBJ1-1, with D perhaps TRBD1 (6 bases). Germline V gives CDR1 PRHDT, CDR2 FYEKMQ (reference sequence). Trimming took off 5 bases at V and 5 bases at J, with 18 bases between the two ends. The CDR3 contains 15 residues. The CDR3 reads CASSLSRGLGTEAFF. The DNA for the CDR3 is TGTGCCAGCAGCCTATCTAGGGGGTTAGGAACTGAAGCTTTCTTT.

This chain links TRBV10-2 with TRBJ2-7, with D possibly being TRBD2 (6 bases). V shed 4 bases and J shed 7 bases, with 20 bases lying between them. Germline V lookup: CDR1 WSHSY, CDR2 SAAADI. The CDR3 consists of 15 residues. The CDR3 bases are TGCGCCAGCAGTGGGCGGGGATTCCCCGTCGGGGAGCAGTACTTC. Protein sequence: CASSGRGFPVGEQYF.

The sample holds one count of this clone. The chain recombines TRBV6-2 or TRBV6-3 with TRBJ2-1; 11 positions match TRBD2. V lost 5 bases and J lost 9; bases outside the gene matches: 3. Germline CDR1 is MNHEY and CDR2 is SVGEGT. The CDR3 loop spans 13 amino acids. CDR3 amino acids: CASSSLAGGEQFF. In DNA, the CDR3 is TGTGCCAGCAGTAGCCTAGCGGGAGGTGAGCAGTTCTTC.

In this sample, this clone turned up a few times. V usage is TRBV4-2 and J usage is TRBJ1-5; D is perhaps TRBD1 (6 bases). Trimming left V 0 bases short and J 5 bases short, with 11 bases between. The CDR3 extends over 15 amino acids. Germline V gene data show CDR1 as LGHNA and CDR2 as YNFKEQ. The CDR3 coding sequence is TGTGCCAGCAGCCAAGAAGGATCAGGGGATCAGCCCCAGCATTTT. Its translation is CASSQEGSGDQPQHF.

The V call is TRBV6-6, the J call TRBJ2-2, with a possible D match to TRBD2 (6 bases). Per the germline V gene, CDR1 is MNHNY and CDR2 is SVGAGI (reference sequence). Trimming shortened V by 5 bases and J by 1 base, and 17 bases separated the two germline ends. This CDR3 is built from 17 residues. The CDR3 DNA reads TGTGCCAGCAGTCCCCCCGAATTGGGGGGGAACACCGGGGAGCTGTTTTTT. Its protein is CASSPPELGGNTGELFF.

The V gene is TRBV28, the J gene TRBJ2-3, with 9 bases lining up with TRBD2. V lost 5 bases and J lost 4; bases outside the gene matches: 13. This CDR3 comprises 17 residues. The germline V gene has CDR1 MDHEN and CDR2 SYDVKM. CDR3 region: CASSPTLGVAGADTQYF. Written as DNA, the CDR3 is TGTGCCAGCAGTCCTACCCTCGGGGTAGCGGGAGCAGATACGCAGTATTTT.